Each of the 16 T cell receptor beta chains below was sequenced from the same sample in a study of blood T cell repertoires in COVID-19. Assay used: immunoSEQ multiplex PCR; TCRdb lists only in-frame clones, some missing. The sample lists about 180,000 clones; around 83% were seen once. Source material: peripheral blood. The receptors shown here come from a woman in her seventies with COVID-19, enrolled during active disease.

This chain uses TRBV11-3 with TRBJ2-3; D might be TRBD2 (6 bases). Per the germline V gene, CDR1 is SGHNT and CDR2 is YENEEA. V was trimmed by 1 base and J by 5 bases, leaving 10 bases between them. The CDR3 sequence is 14 residues long. The CDR3 loop is CASSLGPGEDTQYF. The CDR3 coding sequence is TGTGCCAGCAGCTTAGGACCGGGGGAAGATACGCAGTATTTT.

The CDR3 DNA reads as TGTGCCAGCAGCGCGACAGGGATCACGAACACTGAAGCTTTCTTT. Its protein product is CASSATGITNTEAFF. This chain uses TRBV6-5 with TRBJ1-1, with 7 bases fitting TRBD1. V was clipped by 6 bases and J by 1 base; unmatched bases: 8. Germline values: CDR1 MNHEY, CDR2 SVGAGI. This CDR3 is built from 15 residues.

The rearrangement links TRBV28 to TRBJ2-3; TRBD2 agrees at 9 bases. CDR1 and CDR2 (germline): MDHEN, SYDVKM. Trimming cost V 5 bases and J 1 base; bases outside gene matches: 4. This CDR3 region has 15 residues. The CDR3 is CASSPAGGGTDTQYF. DNA for the CDR3: TGTGCCAGCAGTCCTGCGGGAGGGGGCACAGATACGCAGTATTTT.

The chain couples TRBV4-3 to TRBJ2-1; a weak D match, TRBD2 (6 bases). This CDR3 is 18 amino acids long. Trimming shortened V by 1 base and J by 2 bases, and 18 bases separated the two germline ends. CDR1 is LGHNA, CDR2 YSLEER, per germline. The CDR3 protein is CASSQAWVGSGPYNEQFF. The CDR3 nucleotides are TGCGCCAGCAGCCAAGCCTGGGTGGGTAGCGGCCCCTACAATGAGCAGTTCTTC.

The rearrangement links TRBV28 to TRBJ1-1; a weak D match, TRBD1 (5 bases). Germline CDR1 MDHEN, CDR2 SYDVKM. Trimming pared 4 bases from V and 3 bases from J, leaving 9 bases between. The CDR3 has 13 amino acids. This CDR3 is CASSSPGYTEAFF. The CDR3 region has the DNA TGTGCCAGCAGTTCACCAGGGTACACTGAAGCTTTCTTT.

The CDR3 bases are TGTGCCAGCAGCGGACAGGGGCTTTTAGGCTACACCTTC. Translated, it gives CASSGQGLLGYTF. V is TRBV14 and J is TRBJ1-2; 9 nucleotides match TRBD1. Germline CDR1 reads SGHDN; CDR2 reads FVKESK. The CDR3 sequence is 13 residues long. The V segment lost 5 bases and the J segment 8 bases; nucleotides outside the gene matches: 6.

The gene calls are TRBV5-1 and TRBJ1-2; D remains unclear. The CDR3 runs 13 residues. V was shortened by 1 base and J by 8 bases, with 12 bases between the two germline ends. Looked up from germline, CDR1 is SGHRS and CDR2 is YFSETQ. The CDR3 coding sequence is TGCGCCAGCAGCTTGAGTGGCCCCCAAGGCTACACCTTC. It encodes CASSLSGPQGYTF.

The J gene is TRBJ1-1, the V gene TRBV27; 8 bases line up with TRBD1. Germline V gene lookup returns CDR1 MNHEY and CDR2 SMNVEV (reference sequence). This CDR3 has 13 residues. V lost 3 bases and J lost 8; bases outside the gene matches: 5. The CDR3 protein is CASSLHRGSEAFF. CDR3 sequence (DNA): TGTGCCAGCAGTTTGCACAGGGGGTCGGAAGCTTTCTTT.

The chain is built from TRBV6-6 and TRBJ2-7; the D gene is possibly TRBD2 (7 bases). Trimming cost V 10 bases and J 4 bases, with 23 bases left between them. The CDR3 length is 15 residues. Per germline, CDR1 MNHNY and CDR2 SVGAGI (reference sequence). CDR3 coding DNA: TGTGCCACCTGGCGAGGGGGGGGTCTTGCGTACGAGCAGTACTTC. Protein product: CATWRGGGLAYEQYF.

The chain couples TRBV28 to TRBJ2-7; D gene unclear. The CDR3 covers 11 residues. Trimming removed 8 bases from V and 2 bases from J, with 7 bases in between. Per the germline V gene, CDR1 is MDHEN and CDR2 is SYDVKM. As DNA, the CDR3 is TGTGCCAGCGCCAGAACCTACGAGCAGTACTTC. It encodes CASARTYEQYF.

The V call is TRBV7-2, the J call TRBJ1-6, with TRBD1 identical over 8 bases. The CDR3 runs 15 residues. From germline, CDR1 is SGHTA and CDR2 FQGNSA. With V trimmed by 5 bases and J by 10 bases, 10 bases remained unmatched. Here the CDR3 reads CASSNGQGGWSPLHF. CDR3 nucleotide sequence: TGTGCCAGCAGCAACGGACAGGGAGGATGGTCACCCCTCCACTTT. The full variable domain, in which reference TRBV7-2 and TRBJ1-6 provide the parts outside the CDR3, is GAGVSQSPSNKVTEKGKDVELRCDPISGHTALYWYRQSLGQGLEFLIYFQGNSAPDKSGLPSDRFSAERTGGSVSTLTIQRTQQEDSAVYLCASSNGQGGWSPLHFGNGTRLTVT.

The chain recombines TRBV5-4 with TRBJ2-2, with D possibly being TRBD1 (6 bases). This CDR3 is built from 15 residues. The germline V gene has CDR1 SGHNT and CDR2 YYREEE (reference sequence). V was pared by 1 base and J by 4 bases, with 11 bases between. CDR3 sequence (DNA): TGTGCCAGCAGCTTGATTTTAGGGGGCACCGGGGAGCTGTTTTTT. Protein product: CASSLILGGTGELFF.

This clone was picked up a small number of times. J is TRBJ2-2 and V is TRBV28; 7 bases are a match to TRBD1. Germline trimming cut 3 bases from V and 6 bases from J; bases unmatched to any gene: 4. The CDR3 sequence is 14 residues long. CDR1 and CDR2 (germline): MDHEN, SYDVKM. CDR3 in DNA: TGTGCCAGCAGTTTGGTAGACAGGGCCGGGGAGCTGTTTTTT. It codes for CASSLVDRAGELFF.

The chain is built from TRBV10-3 and TRBJ2-7; tentatively, D is TRBD1 (6 bases). This CDR3 is 13 amino acids long. The V gene lost 3 bases and the J gene lost 3 bases, with 9 bases spanning the gap. CDR1 and CDR2 (germline): ENHRY, SYGVKD. This chain's CDR3 is CAISEEQGYEQYF. The DNA of the CDR3 is TGTGCCATCAGTGAAGAACAGGGCTACGAGCAGTACTTC.

This clone was detected only a few times. The chain has TRBV7-9 and TRBJ2-1; 11 bases are shared with TRBD1. V was pared by 1 base and J by 6 bases, with 8 bases of the junction left unmatched. The CDR3 is 17 residues long. In germline, CDR1 is SEHNR, CDR2 FQNEAQ (reference sequence). CDR3 sequence: CASSLGTGGFIVNEQFF. CDR3 coding DNA: TGTGCCAGCAGCTTAGGGACAGGGGGCTTCATCGTCAATGAGCAGTTCTTC.

The gene calls are TRBV7-9 and TRBJ2-2; 8 positions match TRBD1. The CDR3 contains 14 residues. Germline trimming cut 6 bases from V and 3 bases from J; bases unmatched to any gene: 3. Looked up from germline, CDR1 is SEHNR and CDR2 is FQNEAQ (reference sequence). The CDR3 nucleotides are TGTGCCAGCAGTCCACAGGGGGACACCGGGGAGCTGTTTTTT. This gives the protein CASSPQGDTGELFF.